The 19 T cell receptor beta chains presented below share a single source sample, sequenced in a study of T-cell memory formation after mild COVID-19. TCRdb re-analysed the 5' RACE reads in MiXCR, keeping a single row per CDR3 protein. The top ten clones hold 25% to 35% of a sample with nearly 110,000 distinct CDR3 sequences, approximately 15% of them seen once. The sample consisted of PBMCs or a T cell subset sorted from them (not recorded which). The receptors originated from an adult woman who had mild COVID-19 (a few samples of this study predate the infection). Cell type and time point are not known.

This clonotype has only a few counts. This sequence joins TRBV14 and TRBJ1-1, with D unresolved. The CDR3 spans 14 residues. The V end was cut by 6 bases, the J end by 4 bases, with 15 bases between. CDR1 is SGHDN and CDR2 is FVKESK in the germline V gene. CDR3 nucleotide sequence: TGTGCCAGCAGTCATGGACCAACCGGCACTGAAGCTTTCTTT. Translating gives CASSHGPTGTEAFF.

The chain employs TRBV20-1 and TRBJ2-3, with 10 bases fitting TRBD2. The CDR3 has 16 amino acids. J was trimmed by 3 bases and V by 5 bases; bases with no gene match: 11. CDR1 and CDR2 from the germline V gene are DFQATT and SNEGSKA (reference sequence). CDR3 sequence reads: CSAHDWSGRVTDTQYF. The DNA for the CDR3 is TGCAGTGCTCATGACTGGAGCGGGAGGGTAACAGATACGCAGTATTTT.

This clonotype has ten or more counts. The chain recombines TRBV7-2 with TRBJ2-1; TRBD2 aligns across 13 bases. The junction had 0 bases not matched to a gene; V was cut back by 1 base and J by 6 bases. The CDR3 runs 15 residues. Per the germline V gene, CDR1 is SGHTA and CDR2 is FQGNSA. The CDR3 spells CASSLGLAGGNEQFF. The CDR3 DNA reads as TGTGCCAGCAGCTTAGGACTAGCGGGGGGCAATGAGCAGTTCTTC. Drawing the rest from reference TRBV7-2 and TRBJ2-1, the complete variable domain is GAGVSQSPSNKVTEKGKDVELRCDPISGHTALYWYRQSLGQGLEFLIYFQGNSAPDKSGLPSDRFSAERTGGSVSTLTIQRTQQEDSAVYLCASSLGLAGGNEQFFGPGTRLTVL.

The CDR3: CASSLVGLAGGSGLFF. The CDR3, as DNA: TGTGCCAGCAGCCTCGTCGGACTAGCGGGGGGCTCTGGACTGTTTTTT. This rearrangement joins TRBV7-6 to TRBJ2-2, with 14 positions matching TRBD2. The germline V gene encodes CDR1 SGHVS and CDR2 FNYEAQ. The J segment lost 14 bases and the V segment lost 5 bases, leaving 13 bases of the junction unmatched. The CDR3 consists of 16 residues.

There are a few counts of this clonotype. The chain links TRBV12-3 or TRBV12-4 to TRBJ1-2; 7 bases map to TRBD1. V shed 6 bases and J 0 bases; nucleotides not matched to a gene: 4. The CDR3 loop spans 14 amino acids. The CDR3 protein is CASRRRGTNYGYTF. The DNA of the CDR3 is TGTGCCAGCAGACGCAGGGGGACTAACTATGGCTACACCTTC.

Only a few counts were recorded for this clonotype. The chain joins TRBV20-1 to TRBJ2-3; 12 bases are shared with TRBD2. Germline CDR1 and CDR2: DFQATT and SNEGSKA (reference sequence). J was trimmed by 0 bases and V by 1 base; bases with no gene match: 8. The length of the CDR3 is 18 residues. As DNA, the CDR3 is TGCAGTGCTAGAGGTGCTAGCGGGGGGGCTCCTAGCACAGATACGCAGTATTTT. Its protein product is CSARGASGGAPSTDTQYF.

J is TRBJ2-1 and V is TRBV9; 9 bases agree with TRBD2. The germline V gene encodes CDR1 SGDLS and CDR2 YYNGEE. V was pared by 4 bases and J by 4 bases, with 9 bases of the junction left unmatched. The CDR3 runs to 16 residues. CDR3 loop: CASSLGSAGGYNEQFF. The CDR3 nucleotides read TGTGCCAGCAGCCTAGGGTCAGCGGGAGGATACAATGAGCAGTTCTTC.

This clonotype was picked up a small number of times. This chain joins TRBV9 and TRBJ2-1; D call uncertain. V was pared by 3 bases and J by 8 bases, with 18 bases between. The CDR3 consists of 15 residues. CDR1 is SGDLS, CDR2 YYNGEE, per germline. CDR3 DNA sequence: TGTGCCAGCAGCGCGTCCCTCCAGTCTGCCCATGAGCAGTTCTTC. Residues: CASSASLQSAHEQFF.

V is TRBV3-1 and J is TRBJ2-7; D not certain. Trimming removed 5 bases at V and 2 bases at J, with 10 bases between. Germline V gives CDR1 LGHDT, CDR2 YNNKEL (reference sequence). This CDR3 spans 13 amino acids. CDR3 protein: CASSAAIAYEQYF. DNA for the CDR3: TGTGCCAGCAGCGCCGCAATAGCCTACGAGCAGTACTTC.

This clonotype was counted only a few times. V and J are TRBV12-5 and TRBJ2-7, with 10 bases fitting TRBD2. Germline CDR1 LGHNT, CDR2 FRNRAP. The junction had 6 bases not matched to a gene; V was cut back by 2 bases and J by 2 bases. This CDR3 has 16 amino acids. CDR3: CASGLPQREGPYEQYF. As DNA, the CDR3 is TGTGCTAGTGGTTTGCCTCAGCGGGAGGGCCCCTACGAGCAGTACTTC.

This clonotype was observed a handful of times. This chain joins TRBV9 and TRBJ1-2; D is unresolved. V dropped 1 base and J dropped 3 bases, with 16 bases sitting between them. CDR1 and CDR2 (germline): SGDLS, YYNGEE. CDR3 size: 16 residues. CDR3 sequence (DNA): TGTGCCAGCAGCGTATCTGGTCAATCCCCATACTATGGCTACACCTTC. Its protein product is CASSVSGQSPYYGYTF.

This clonotype has only a few counts. V is TRBV4-3 and J is TRBJ2-7, with 9 bases identical to TRBD2. The germline CDR1 and CDR2 sequences are LGHNA and YSLEER. This CDR3 spans 15 amino acids. The trim removed 4 bases at V and 4 bases at J, leaving 8 bases unmatched. DNA of the CDR3: TGCGCCAGCAGCCCGGGACTAGCTCCTTATTACGAGCAGTACTTC. Translating it yields CASSPGLAPYYEQYF.

The genes are TRBV19 and TRBJ1-4; TRBD1 aligns across 8 bases. The J segment lost 8 bases and the V segment lost 7 bases, leaving 9 bases of the junction unmatched. The CDR3 runs 14 residues. Germline-derived CDR1 and CDR2 are LNHDA and SQIVND (reference sequence). CDR3 sequence: CASNPGQATEKLFF. DNA of the CDR3: TGTGCCAGTAACCCGGGACAGGCTACCGAAAAACTGTTTTTT.

This clonotype was found many times. V and J are TRBV11-2 and TRBJ2-3, with 7 bases lining up with TRBD2. Germline values: CDR1 SGHAT, CDR2 FQNNGV. The CDR3 length is 15 residues. Losses at the gene ends were 5 bases for V and 5 bases for J; bases not matched to a gene: 10. The CDR3 sequence is CASSPLAEWGDTQYF. CDR3 in DNA: TGTGCCAGCAGCCCGCTAGCGGAATGGGGAGATACGCAGTATTTT.

The chain has TRBV5-5 and TRBJ1-2, with a tentative D call TRBD1 (5 bases). Between the trimmed V and J ends, which lost 0 bases and 4 bases, there was a span of 16 bases. Germline V gene data show CDR1 as SGHKS and CDR2 as YYEKEE (reference sequence). This CDR3 is built from 16 residues. The CDR3 coding sequence is TGTGCCAGCAGCTTGGCCGGGACTCAAGGGGTCTATGGCTACACCTTC. Residues: CASSLAGTQGVYGYTF.

This clonotype was observed once. The chain has TRBV4-1 and TRBJ2-2; tentatively, D is TRBD2 (6 bases). This CDR3 is built from 18 residues. Germline V CDR1 and CDR2: MGHRA, YSYEKL. V was shortened by 5 bases and J by 6 bases, with 25 bases between the two germline ends. For the CDR3, the DNA is TGCGCCAGCAGCTGGGTGGAATCGTCTTACGCGGGGCCCGGGGAGCTGTTTTTT. It is translated as CASSWVESSYAGPGELFF.

This clonotype was seen a handful of times. This rearrangement joins TRBV7-8 to TRBJ2-5; D gene uncertain. V lost 1 base, J lost 5 bases, and 14 bases lay in between. The germline CDR1 and CDR2 sequences are SGHVS and FQNEAQ. The CDR3 spans 15 residues. The CDR3 nucleotides are TGTGCCAGCAGCTTAGAGGTTATACCCTTTGAGACCCAGTACTTC. Its translation is CASSLEVIPFETQYF.

This clonotype turned up a few times. V is TRBV2 and J is TRBJ1-5; D gene unclear. The V end lost 5 bases, the J end lost 6 bases, and 14 bases lay between the germline ends. From germline, CDR1 is SNHLY and CDR2 FYNNEI. CDR3 size: 14 residues. CDR3 in DNA: TGTGCCAGCAGTATGTGGGGTTCGGGTCAGCCCCAGCATTTT. This encodes CASSMWGSGQPQHF. Drawing the rest from reference TRBV2 and TRBJ1-5, the complete variable domain is EPEVTQTPSHQVTQMGQEVILRCVPISNHLYFYWYRQILGQKVEFLVSFYNNEISEKSEIFDDQFSVERPDGSNFTLKIRSTKLEDSAMYFCASSMWGSGQPQHFGDGTRLSIL.

This chain joins TRBV6-5 and TRBJ2-1; D not resolved. This CDR3 spans 13 amino acids. Trimming shortened V by 0 bases and J by 8 bases, and 8 bases separated the two germline ends. The germline V gene encodes CDR1 MNHEY and CDR2 SVGAGI. The chain's CDR3 is CASSYSSLDEQFF. CDR3 DNA sequence: TGTGCCAGCAGTTACTCGAGCCTCGATGAGCAGTTCTTC.